Listed here are 18 T cell receptor beta chains from one sample, sequenced in a study of blood T cells in healthy people across ages. Alongside a J-beta primer mix, a sample-barcoded 5' primer served in a second PCR lasting roughly 7 to 11 cycles. TCRdb processed the 5' RACE reads anew with MiXCR; each CDR3 protein has one entry. Here the sample spans about 1.7 million distinct CDR3 sequences, over 25% being singletons. Material: blood. The receptors stem from a young woman in good health.

The CDR3 DNA follows: TGTGCCAGCAGCGCCGCCTGGACCGGGACTAGATCCATGCAGTACTTC. Its protein is CASSAAWTGTRSMQYF. The chain recombines TRBV7-8 with TRBJ2-7; 8 positions agree with TRBD2. With V trimmed by 5 bases and J by 9 bases, 18 bases remained unmatched. There are 16 residues in the CDR3. CDR1 SGHVS and CDR2 FQNEAQ come from the germline V gene. Using reference TRBV7-8 and TRBJ2-7 for the parts outside the CDR3, the full variable domain is GAGVSQSPRYKVAKRGQDVALRCDPISGHVSLFWYQQALGQGPEFLTYFQNEAQLDKSGLPSDRFFAERPEGSVSTLKIQRTQQEDSAVYLCASSAAWTGTRSMQYFGPGTRLTVT.

V usage is TRBV12-5 and J usage is TRBJ2-1; 13 nucleotides align to TRBD2. This CDR3 contains 19 residues. Germline-derived CDR1 and CDR2 are LGHNT and FRNRAP. Trimming took 6 bases from V and 9 from J; bases not matched to a gene: 20. DNA of the CDR3: TGTGCTAGTGGCTCAGAGGGGTGGGCCGGACTAGCGGGAGCCGGTGAGCAGTTCTTC. Translated: CASGSEGWAGLAGAGEQFF.

The rearrangement links TRBV7-9 to TRBJ2-1; D tentatively fits TRBD1 or TRBD2 (5 bases each). V was clipped by 10 bases and J by 2 bases, with 21 bases between them. Germline V gene sequence: CDR1 SEHNR, CDR2 FQNEAQ (reference sequence). The CDR3 consists of 16 residues. As DNA, the CDR3 is TGTGCCAACTCACCCCAGGTCGGGGCCGCCTACAATGAGCAGTTCTTC. Its translation: CANSPQVGAAYNEQFF.

This clonotype was seen many times. V and J are TRBV29-1 and TRBJ2-7; D gene uncertain. The germline gives CDR1 SQVTM, CDR2 ANQGSEA. Trimming took off 4 bases at V and 2 bases at J, with 9 bases between the two ends. CDR3 size: 12 residues. CDR3 protein: CSVVADTYEQYF. CDR3 nucleotides: TGCAGCGTTGTGGCAGACACCTACGAGCAGTACTTC.

The chain combines TRBV20-1 with TRBJ1-1, with D uncertain. This CDR3 has 13 amino acids. V lost 2 bases, J lost 8 bases, and 15 bases lay in between. From germline, CDR1 is DFQATT and CDR2 SNEGSKA (reference sequence). The CDR3 protein is CSARSLTHLEAFF. In nucleotides, the CDR3 is TGCAGTGCTAGATCCTTAACTCATTTAGAAGCTTTCTTT.

Only a few counts were recorded for this clonotype. The chain combines TRBV19 with TRBJ1-5; no clear D. Germline-derived CDR1 and CDR2 are LNHDA and SQIVND (reference sequence). CDR3 length: 12 residues. The V gene lost 3 bases and the J gene lost 6 bases, with 6 bases spanning the gap. This CDR3 is CASSIAGQPQHF. The DNA for the CDR3 is TGTGCCAGTAGTATCGCCGGTCAGCCCCAGCATTTT.

This rearrangement joins TRBV4-3 to TRBJ1-4; unclear D gene. V was shortened by 0 bases and J by 7 bases, with 12 bases between the two germline ends. The germline CDR1 and CDR2 sequences are LGHNA and YSLEER. CDR3 size: 15 residues. The CDR3 loop is CASSQDEGLGEKLFF. As DNA, the CDR3 is TGCGCCAGCAGCCAAGATGAGGGTCTAGGTGAAAAACTGTTTTTT.

The chain employs TRBV10-2 and TRBJ2-4; a weak D match, TRBD2 (6 bases). The CDR3 is 15 amino acids. V lost 8 bases, J lost 0 bases, and 14 bases lay in between. Germline V CDR1 and CDR2: WSHSY, SAAADI. DNA for the CDR3: TGCGCCAGCGATCCCGGCGGGGAAGCCAAAAACATTCAGTACTTC. Translation: CASDPGGEAKNIQYF.

This chain connects TRBV10-2 to TRBJ2-2, with TRBD2 matching over 13 bases. This CDR3 has 17 amino acids. V lost 1 base to trimming and J lost 5 bases; unmatched junction nucleotides: 4. Germline-derived CDR1 and CDR2 are WSHSY and SAAADI. The chain's CDR3 is CASSEFVGLAGTGELFF. The CDR3 region has the DNA TGCGCCAGCAGTGAGTTTGTGGGACTAGCGGGAACCGGGGAGCTGTTTTTT.

The chain combines TRBV12-3 or TRBV12-4 with TRBJ2-2; D gene unclear. Between the trimmed V and J ends, which lost 5 bases and 1 base, there was a span of 17 bases. CDR3 length equals 17 residues. In DNA form, the CDR3 reads TGTGCCAGCAGTCCCTCGGTCGGCGGTTGGAACACCGGGGAGCTGTTTTTT. This sequence encodes CASSPSVGGWNTGELFF.

Remarks on this clonotype: This may stem from a read error, because a much larger clone lies one nucleotide away. The J gene is TRBJ2-1, the V gene TRBV29-1; D remains unclear. CDR1 SQVTM and CDR2 ANQGSEA come from the germline V gene. Between the trimmed V and J ends, which lost 5 bases and 13 bases, there was a span of 9 bases. CDR3 size: 9 residues. The CDR3 spells CSVSETQFF. The DNA for the CDR3 is TGCAGCGTTTCCGAGACCCAGTTCTTC.

The rearrangement joins TRBV29-1 to TRBJ2-7; 9 nucleotides line up with TRBD1. The J call may be incorrect, as the DNA end agrees better with TRBJ2-5. The CDR3 has 11 amino acids. The germline CDR1 and CDR2 sequences are SQVTM and ANQGSEA. CDR3 nucleotides: TGCAGCGTGGACAGGGGACAGACCCAGTACTTC. It codes for CSVDRGQTQYF.

The chain recombines TRBV11-2 with TRBJ2-7; 8 nucleotides line up with TRBD1. The CDR3 loop spans 18 amino acids. The germline V gene has CDR1 SGHAT and CDR2 FQNNGV. Trimming took 2 bases from V and 7 from J; bases not matched to a gene: 19. In nucleotides, the CDR3 is TGTGCCAGCAGCTTAACAGGTCGGGGGACAGGCGGCTTAGGTGAGCAGTACTTC. It yields the protein CASSLTGRGTGGLGEQYF.

The V gene is TRBV9, the J gene TRBJ1-2; D might be TRBD1 (5 bases). The CDR3 totals 15 residues. Germline CDR1 is SGDLS and CDR2 is YYNGEE. Between the trimmed V and J ends, which lost 4 bases and 8 bases, there was a span of 21 bases. CDR3: CASSLSLGREEGYTF. The CDR3 coding sequence is TGTGCCAGCAGCCTCTCTCTTGGCAGGGAAGAAGGCTACACCTTC. Together with reference TRBV9 and TRBJ1-2, the CDR3 gives the full variable domain: DSGVTQTPKHLITATGQRVTLRCSPRSGDLSVYWYQQSLDQGLQFLIQYYNGEERAKGNILERFSAQQFPDLHSELNLSSLELGDSALYFCASSLSLGREEGYTFGSGTRLTVV.

This clonotype was observed at least ten times. This rearrangement joins TRBV29-1 to TRBJ2-7; D call uncertain. Per germline, CDR1 SQVTM and CDR2 ANQGSEA. This CDR3 has 11 residues. The V and J ends lost 8 bases and 3 bases respectively, with 11 bases between them. This CDR3 reads CSTCWGYEQYF. In DNA, the CDR3 is TGCAGCACCTGTTGGGGCTACGAGCAGTACTTC.

The V gene is TRBV3-1, the J gene TRBJ2-5; 13 bases line up with TRBD2. Germline loops: CDR1 LGHDT, CDR2 YNNKEL (reference sequence). V shed 1 base and J 5 bases; nucleotides not matched to a gene: 4. The CDR3 extends over 16 amino acids. CDR3 nucleotide sequence: TGTGCCAGCAGCCAAGTCACTAGCGGGAGGGGGGAGACCCAGTACTTC. Encoded protein: CASSQVTSGRGETQYF.

The chain employs TRBV7-3 and TRBJ1-3, with D possibly TRBD1 on 6 matching bases. The V gene lost 5 bases and the J gene lost 3 bases, with 17 bases spanning the gap. CDR1 SGHTA and CDR2 FQGTGA come from the germline V gene. There are 16 residues in the CDR3. The CDR3 DNA reads TGTGCCAGCAGCCCCCAGGGGACAATCGGTGGAAACACCATATATTTT. Its translation: CASSPQGTIGGNTIYF. Variable domain in full (rest from reference TRBV7-3 and TRBJ1-3): GAGVSQTPSNKVTEKGKYVELRCDPISGHTALYWYRQSLGQGPEFLIYFQGTGAADDSGLPNDRFFAVRPEGSVSTLKIQRTERGDSAVYLCASSPQGTIGGNTIYFGEGSWLTVV.

In this sample, this clonotype turned up once. This sequence joins TRBV7-2 and TRBJ2-1; maybe TRBD1 (5 bases). The germline gives CDR1 SGHTA, CDR2 FQGNSA. The CDR3 loop spans 13 amino acids. Trimming removed 0 bases at V and 8 bases at J, with 8 bases between. The CDR3 protein is CASSLARVDEQFF. For the CDR3, the DNA is TGTGCCAGCAGCTTAGCCAGGGTGGATGAGCAGTTCTTC.